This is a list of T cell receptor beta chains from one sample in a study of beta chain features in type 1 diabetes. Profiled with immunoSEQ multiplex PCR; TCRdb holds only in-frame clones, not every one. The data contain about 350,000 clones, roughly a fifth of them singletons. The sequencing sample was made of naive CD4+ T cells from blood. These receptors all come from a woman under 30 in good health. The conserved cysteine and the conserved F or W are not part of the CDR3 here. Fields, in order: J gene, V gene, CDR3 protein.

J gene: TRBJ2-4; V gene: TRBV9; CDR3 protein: ASSPRLDLGVQY
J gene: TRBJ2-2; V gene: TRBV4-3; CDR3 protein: ASSQQQGARELF
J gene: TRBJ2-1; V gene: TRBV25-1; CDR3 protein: ASSEWTSGRANEQF
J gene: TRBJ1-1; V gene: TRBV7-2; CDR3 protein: ASSLGGVENTEAF
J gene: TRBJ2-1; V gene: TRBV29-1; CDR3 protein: SVDPGTANNEQF
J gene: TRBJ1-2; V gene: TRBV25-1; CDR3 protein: ASSERENYGYT
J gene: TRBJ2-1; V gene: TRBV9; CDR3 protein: ASQPGTSEYNEQF
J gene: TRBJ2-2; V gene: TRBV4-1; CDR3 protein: ASSQVLGENTGELF
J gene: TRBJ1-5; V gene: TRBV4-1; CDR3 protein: ASSQSDRTHQPQH
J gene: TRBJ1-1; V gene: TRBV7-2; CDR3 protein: ASSSNRDTEAF
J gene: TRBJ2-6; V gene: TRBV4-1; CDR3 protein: ASSRIIVEGSGANVLT
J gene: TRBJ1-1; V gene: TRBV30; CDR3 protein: ASESGEAF
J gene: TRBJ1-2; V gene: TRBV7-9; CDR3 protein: ASSLMGSNYGYT
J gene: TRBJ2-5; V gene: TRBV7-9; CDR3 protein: ASSPGLAGQETQY
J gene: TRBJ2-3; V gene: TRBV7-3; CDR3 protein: ASSSGQDTDTQY
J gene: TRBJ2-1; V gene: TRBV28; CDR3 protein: ASSLGTGHNEQF
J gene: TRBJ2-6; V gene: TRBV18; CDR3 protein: ASSPRSSGANVLT
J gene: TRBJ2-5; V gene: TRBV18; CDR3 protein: ASSWDREETQY
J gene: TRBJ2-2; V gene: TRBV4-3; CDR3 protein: ASSQEPGNTGELF
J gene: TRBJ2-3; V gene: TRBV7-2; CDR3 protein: ASSLAGTSGGRDTQY
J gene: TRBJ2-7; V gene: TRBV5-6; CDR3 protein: ASSLLAGGHRYEQY
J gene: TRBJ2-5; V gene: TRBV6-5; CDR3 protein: ASGTRERETQY
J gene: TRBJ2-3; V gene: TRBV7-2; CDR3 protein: ASSQRGSRTDTQY
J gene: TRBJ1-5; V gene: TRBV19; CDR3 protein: AGGQGMSNQPQH
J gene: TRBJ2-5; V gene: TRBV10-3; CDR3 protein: AISERASGSWGQETQY
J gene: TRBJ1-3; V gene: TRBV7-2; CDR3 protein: ASSLPGGGNTIY
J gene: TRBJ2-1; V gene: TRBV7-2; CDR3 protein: ASAERGLGNEQF
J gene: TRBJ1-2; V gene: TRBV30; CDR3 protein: AWSVLGPKQAYGYT
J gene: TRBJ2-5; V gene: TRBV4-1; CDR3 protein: ASSHLGTGEETQY
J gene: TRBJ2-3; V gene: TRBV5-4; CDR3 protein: ASSLARLAGTTDTQY
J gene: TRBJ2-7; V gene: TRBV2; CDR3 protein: ASSETGVNEQY
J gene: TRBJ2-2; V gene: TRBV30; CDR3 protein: AYSGTGGYTGELF
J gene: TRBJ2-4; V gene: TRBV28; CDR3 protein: ASSLQGPDIQY
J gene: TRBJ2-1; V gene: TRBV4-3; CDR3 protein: ASSQAQGVSLRVAEQF
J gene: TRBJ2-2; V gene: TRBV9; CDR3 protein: ASSMGLAAGELF
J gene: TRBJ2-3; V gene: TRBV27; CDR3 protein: ASSLYSSTSGGKQIRGGAQY
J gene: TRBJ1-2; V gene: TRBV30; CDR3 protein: AWIGRSGGYGYT